The clone carrying this T cell receptor beta chain has ten or more counts. What it binds is not known. TCRdb re-called the 5' RACE reads through MiXCR, storing one row per CDR3 protein. The table has about 200,000 distinct CDR3 sequences, 6.5% seen once. The data belong to a study of identical twins. Findings and limits, study-wide: Whereas memory repertoires showed no such difference, abundant cord blood beta clonotypes carried fewer insertions. Analyses of zero insertions could, in part, be confounded by invariant MAIT and iNKT cells.

Germline V CDR1 and CDR2: ENHRY, SYGVKD. V gave up 2 bases and J gave up 3 bases, with 5 bases separating them. This CDR3 spans 12 amino acids. The sample was also linked to a second study, of T cells expressing NK-cell markers. That paper notes: Seven of the eight sequenced donors were HCMV-seropositive; one was seronegative. For a handful of donors, these clonotypes were likewise the leading ones in the CD3+CD56-NKG2C+ fraction.

The sequencing input was CD8+ T cells sorted from blood. This receptor was obtained from a woman aged 18-30 years in good health. The rearrangement uses TRBV10-3 and TRBJ2-7; the D is unclear. CDR3 nucleotides: TGTGCCATCAGTGAGACCGTCTACGAGCAGTACTTC. It yields the protein CAISETVYEQYF.